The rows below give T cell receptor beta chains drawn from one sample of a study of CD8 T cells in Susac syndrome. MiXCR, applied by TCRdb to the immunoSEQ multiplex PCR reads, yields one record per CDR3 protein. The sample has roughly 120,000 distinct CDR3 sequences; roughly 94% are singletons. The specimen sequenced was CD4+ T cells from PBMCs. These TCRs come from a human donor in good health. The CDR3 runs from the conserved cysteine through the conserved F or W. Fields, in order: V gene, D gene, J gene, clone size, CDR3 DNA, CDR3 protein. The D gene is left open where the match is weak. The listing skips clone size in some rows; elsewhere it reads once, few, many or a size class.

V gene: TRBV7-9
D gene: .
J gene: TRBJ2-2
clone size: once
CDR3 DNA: TGTGCCAGCAGCTTGGAGGGTCGCGGGGAGCTGTTTTTT
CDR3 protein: CASSLEGRGELFF

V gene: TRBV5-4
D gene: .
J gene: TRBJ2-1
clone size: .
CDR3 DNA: TGTGCCAGCAGCCTGGGGCCTAGCGTCGACAATGAGCAGTTCTTC
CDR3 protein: CASSLGPSVDNEQFF

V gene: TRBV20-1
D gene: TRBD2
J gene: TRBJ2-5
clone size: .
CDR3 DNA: TGCAGTGCTAGAGATTATTCCGGGGGGGAGACCCAGTACTTC
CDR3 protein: CSARDYSGGETQYF

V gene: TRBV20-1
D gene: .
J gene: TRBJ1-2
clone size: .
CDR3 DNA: TGCAGTGCTAGCCGGGAGCTCAACTATGGCTACACCTTC
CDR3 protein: CSASRELNYGYTF

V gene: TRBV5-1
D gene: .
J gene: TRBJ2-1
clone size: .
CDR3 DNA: TGCGCCAGCAGCCCCCGCTGGACAGACAATGAGCAGTTCTTC
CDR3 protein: CASSPRWTDNEQFF

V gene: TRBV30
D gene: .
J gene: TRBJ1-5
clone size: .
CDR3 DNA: TGTGCCTGGAGTTGGCAGGGGAATCAGCCCCAGCATTTT
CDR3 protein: CAWSWQGNQPQHF

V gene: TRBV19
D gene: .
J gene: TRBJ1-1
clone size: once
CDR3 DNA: TGTGCCAGTAGTATAGTAGGCGGTGGGGCTGGAGGTATGAACACTGAAGCTTTCTTT
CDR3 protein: CASSIVGGGAGGMNTEAFF

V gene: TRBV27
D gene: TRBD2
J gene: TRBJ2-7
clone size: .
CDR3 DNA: TGTGCCAGCAACCCCGATACTAGCGGGAGGTTAGGCGAGCAGTACTTC
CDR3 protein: CASNPDTSGRLGEQYF

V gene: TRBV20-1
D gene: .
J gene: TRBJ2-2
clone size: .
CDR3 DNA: TGCAGTGCTAGAAGGGGTGGAAGTTCAAACACCGGGGAGCTGTTTTTT
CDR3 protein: CSARRGGSSNTGELFF

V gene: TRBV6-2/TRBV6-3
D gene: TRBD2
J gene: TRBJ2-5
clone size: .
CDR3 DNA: TGTGCCAGCAGTTATAATCGGGAGGGGATCCGAGAAGAGACCCAGTACTTC
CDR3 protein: CASSYNREGIREETQYF

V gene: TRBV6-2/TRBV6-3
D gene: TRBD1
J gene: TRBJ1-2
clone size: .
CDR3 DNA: TGTGCCAGCAGGCCCCAGGGGGAGGATGGCTACACCTTC
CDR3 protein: CASRPQGEDGYTF

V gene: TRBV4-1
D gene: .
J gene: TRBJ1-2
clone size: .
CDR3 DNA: TGCGCCAGCAGCCAAGATGGGGCCACAAGCTATGGCTACACCTTC
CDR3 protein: CASSQDGATSYGYTF

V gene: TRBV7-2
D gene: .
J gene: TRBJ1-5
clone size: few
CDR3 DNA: TGTGCCAGCAGCTTAGGGGGGACCGGCAATCAGCCCCAGCATTTT
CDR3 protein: CASSLGGTGNQPQHF

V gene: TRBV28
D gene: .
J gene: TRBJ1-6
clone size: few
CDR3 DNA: TGTGCCAGCAGTTCCGGGGATTCACCCCTCCACTTT
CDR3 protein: CASSSGDSPLHF

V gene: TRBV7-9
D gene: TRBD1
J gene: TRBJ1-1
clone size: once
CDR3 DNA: TGTGCCAGCAGCTTAACAGGGGAAACGGCTGAAGCTTTCTTT
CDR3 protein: CASSLTGETAEAFF

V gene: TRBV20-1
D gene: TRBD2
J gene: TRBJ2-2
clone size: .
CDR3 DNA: TGCAGTGCTCGGACTAGCGGCACCGGGGAGCTGTTTTTT
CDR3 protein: CSARTSGTGELFF

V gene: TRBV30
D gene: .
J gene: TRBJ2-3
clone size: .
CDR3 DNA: TGTGCCTGGAGTCCCGAGGCGAAGCAGTATTTT
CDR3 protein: CAWSPEAKQYF

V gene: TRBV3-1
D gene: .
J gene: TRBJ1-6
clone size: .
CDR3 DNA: TGTGCCAGCAGCCAATTAAGGGAGGGGTGGTCACCCCTCCACTTT
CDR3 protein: CASSQLREGWSPLHF

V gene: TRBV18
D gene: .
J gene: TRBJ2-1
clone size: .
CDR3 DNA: TGTGCCAGCTCACCAGATATGGGGAATGAGCAGTTCTTC
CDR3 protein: CASSPDMGNEQFF

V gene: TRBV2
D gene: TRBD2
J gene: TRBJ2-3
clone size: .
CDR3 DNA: TGTGCCAGCAGTGAGCTAGCGGGAGCCCAGACAACGCAGTATTTT
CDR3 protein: CASSELAGAQTTQYF

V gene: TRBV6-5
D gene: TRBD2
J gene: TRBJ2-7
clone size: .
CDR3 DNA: TGTGCCAGCAGTTACACGATCCTAGCGGGAGGCTACGAGCAGTACTTC
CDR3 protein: CASSYTILAGGYEQYF

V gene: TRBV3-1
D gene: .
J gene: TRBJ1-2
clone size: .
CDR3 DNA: TGTGCCAGCAGCCGAGTGGGGAGTATGGGCGGCTACACCTTC
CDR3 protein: CASSRVGSMGGYTF